Listed here are 14 T cell receptor beta chains from one sample, sequenced in a study of CD8 T cells in ankylosing spondylitis. Using its own MiXCR run on the 5' RACE reads, TCRdb lists one record per CDR3 protein. The data hold approximately 350,000 distinct CDR3 sequences, with approximately 15% observed a single time. Sequencing used blood, either unsorted or a sorted T cell fraction (not recorded which). The receptors were gathered from a male donor with ankylosing spondylitis or in good health (not recorded which).

This clonotype was counted a few times. The V call is TRBV5-1, the J call TRBJ2-3; 7 positions agree with TRBD1. CDR1 SGHRS and CDR2 YFSETQ come from the germline V gene. After removal of 0 bases from V and 0 bases from J, the junction contained 7 bases not matched to a gene. The CDR3 sequence is 17 residues long. CDR3: CASSLAGTASSTDTQYF. In nucleotides, the CDR3 is TGCGCCAGCAGCTTGGCCGGGACAGCCTCTAGCACAGATACGCAGTATTTT.

This clonotype was seen many times. The chain combines TRBV2 with TRBJ2-2; TRBD2 matches 12 bases. The V segment lost 5 bases and the J segment 5 bases; nucleotides outside the gene matches: 6. Per germline, CDR1 SNHLY and CDR2 FYNNEI. The CDR3 is 16 amino acids. The CDR3 nucleotides are TGTGCCAGCAGTTTCGGACTAGCGGGACGAACCGGGGAGCTGTTTTTT. This sequence encodes CASSFGLAGRTGELFF. Based on the CDR3 plus reference TRBV2 and TRBJ2-2, the full variable domain is EPEVTQTPSHQVTQMGQEVILRCVPISNHLYFYWYRQILGQKVEFLVSFYNNEISEKSEIFDDQFSVERPDGSNFTLKIRSTKLEDSAMYFCASSFGLAGRTGELFFGEGSRLTVL.

V gene TRBV19 combines with J gene TRBJ2-7; 11 nucleotides line up with TRBD2. This CDR3 contains 15 residues. Per the germline V gene, CDR1 is LNHDA and CDR2 is SQIVND (reference sequence). The ends lost 4 bases at V and 3 bases at J; junction bases unmatched: 5. CDR3 sequence reads: CASSKGTSGYYEQYF. CDR3 coding DNA: TGTGCCAGTAGTAAGGGGACTAGCGGTTACTACGAGCAGTACTTC.

This clonotype came up many times. The J gene is TRBJ2-3, the V gene TRBV4-2; D may be TRBD2 (7 bases). The CDR3 spans 16 residues. Germline CDR1 reads LGHNA; CDR2 reads YNFKEQ. The V gene lost 3 bases and the J gene lost 6 bases, with 19 bases spanning the gap. CDR3 sequence reads: CASSQRGGTILDTQYF. CDR3 nucleotides: TGTGCCAGCAGCCAGAGGGGGGGGACTATCTTGGATACGCAGTATTTT.

The V gene is TRBV20-1, the J gene TRBJ2-3, with D unclear. The CDR3 is 14 residues long. The germline V gene has CDR1 DFQATT and CDR2 SNEGSKA (reference sequence). V gave up 1 base and J gave up 0 bases, with 8 bases separating them. The CDR3 DNA follows: TGCAGTGCTAGAGGCGACCGTAGCACAGATACGCAGTATTTT. Amino acids: CSARGDRSTDTQYF.

This clonotype was detected many times. The CDR3 DNA is TGTGCCAGCAGTTTAGGATTTCTGGTTAACACTGAAGCTTTCTTT. Its protein product is CASSLGFLVNTEAFF. The chain uses TRBV12-3 or TRBV12-4 and TRBJ1-1; D is uncertain. The length of the CDR3 is 15 residues. Trimming cost V 1 base and J 2 bases, with 11 bases left between them.

The V gene is TRBV10-3, the J gene TRBJ1-1; a weak D match, TRBD1 (5 bases). In germline, CDR1 is ENHRY, CDR2 SYGVKD. Trimming stripped 4 bases from V and 4 bases from J, with 10 bases between. This CDR3 comprises 13 residues. DNA of the CDR3: TGTGCCATCAGTGGGGCGGGGCTCACTGAAGCTTTCTTT. This sequence encodes CAISGAGLTEAFF.

This clonotype was recorded at least ten times. The CDR3, as DNA: TGTGCCAGCAGTTTAGGGTATGGCTACACCTTC. As protein: CASSLGYGYTF. The V and J genes are TRBV12-3 or TRBV12-4 and TRBJ1-2; the D is unclear. The V end lost 1 base, the J end lost 5 bases, and 2 bases lay between the germline ends. This CDR3 is built from 11 residues.

This clonotype came up a few times. The chain combines TRBV28 with TRBJ2-7; possibly TRBD2 for D (6 bases). The ends were cut back, 3 bases at V and 6 bases at J, with 18 bases in the middle. CDR3 length equals 15 residues. The germline V gene has CDR1 MDHEN and CDR2 SYDVKM. The CDR3 is CASSFSGWRVSEQYF. CDR3 sequence (DNA): TGTGCCAGCAGTTTTTCAGGGTGGAGGGTTTCCGAGCAGTACTTC.

This sequence joins TRBV4-1 and TRBJ1-2; unclear D gene. CDR1 and CDR2 from the germline V gene are MGHRA and YSYEKL. The CDR3 runs 15 residues. V shed 1 base and J shed 2 bases, with 11 bases lying between them. CDR3 region: CASSQAAGINYGYTF. The CDR3 DNA reads as TGCGCCAGCAGCCAAGCGGCCGGAATCAACTATGGCTACACCTTC.

The chain recombines TRBV11-2 with TRBJ2-2, with 8 bases identical to TRBD1. The CDR3 is 16 amino acids. J gave up 6 bases and V 5 bases, and 11 bases lay outside the gene matches. Germline values: CDR1 SGHAT, CDR2 FQNNGV. The CDR3 loop reads CASSIGQGQGPGELFF. For the CDR3, the DNA is TGTGCCAGCAGCATCGGACAGGGTCAGGGTCCCGGGGAGCTGTTTTTT.

This clonotype was picked up a small number of times. The V and J genes are TRBV11-1 and TRBJ1-6; no clear D. The V gene lost 3 bases and the J gene lost 8 bases, with 11 bases spanning the gap. The germline CDR1 and CDR2 sequences are SGHAT and FQDESV (reference sequence). This CDR3 is 14 amino acids long. CDR3 nucleotide sequence: TGTGCCAGCAGCTTGGAAATCTACTATTCACCCCTCCACTTT. This codes for CASSLEIYYSPLHF.

The table lists this clonotype with many counts. The rearrangement joins TRBV20-1 to TRBJ1-1; D is uncertain. The CDR3 totals 13 residues. Germline CDR1 and CDR2: DFQATT and SNEGSKA (reference sequence). The germline V and J ends were trimmed by 4 bases and 1 base, with 10 bases remaining between them. CDR3 region: CSAKPNRNTEAFF. CDR3 in DNA: TGCAGTGCTAAACCCAACAGGAACACTGAAGCTTTCTTT.

This sequence joins TRBV6-4 and TRBJ2-2; D gene uncertain. The germline CDR1 and CDR2 sequences are MRHNA and SNTAGT. Trimming took off 5 bases at V and 4 bases at J, with 8 bases between the two ends. This CDR3 region has 13 residues. The CDR3 bases are TGTGCCAGCAGTCTCCCGCGCACCGGGGAGCTGTTTTTT. Amino acids: CASSLPRTGELFF.